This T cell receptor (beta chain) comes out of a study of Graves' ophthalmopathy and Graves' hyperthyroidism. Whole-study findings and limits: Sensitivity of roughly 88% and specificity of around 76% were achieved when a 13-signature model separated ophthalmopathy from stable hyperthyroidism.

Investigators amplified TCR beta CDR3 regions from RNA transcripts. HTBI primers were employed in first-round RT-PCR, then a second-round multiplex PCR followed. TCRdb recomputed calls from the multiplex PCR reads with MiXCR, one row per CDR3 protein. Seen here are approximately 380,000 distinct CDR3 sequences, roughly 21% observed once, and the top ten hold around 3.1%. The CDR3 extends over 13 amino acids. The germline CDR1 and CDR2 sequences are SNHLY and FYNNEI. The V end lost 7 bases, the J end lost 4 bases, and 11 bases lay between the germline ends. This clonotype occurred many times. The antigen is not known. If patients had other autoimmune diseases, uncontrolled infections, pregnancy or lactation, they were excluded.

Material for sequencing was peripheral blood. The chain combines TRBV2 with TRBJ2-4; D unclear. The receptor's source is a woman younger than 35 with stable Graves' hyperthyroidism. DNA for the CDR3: TGTGCCAGCATGGAGACCCGAAAAAACATTCAGTACTTC. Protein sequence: CASMETRKNIQYF.